Below are 17 T cell receptor beta chains sequenced from a single sample in a study of untreated major depressive disorder. Here immunoSEQ multiplex PCR was the method, and the copy in TCRdb shows in-frame clones only, minus some. The sample holds tens of thousands of clones; over 75% are singletons and the top ten take about 5%. Sequenced material: CD4+ T cells from PBMCs. Source of these receptors: a woman aged 25-40 years in good health.

The chain uses TRBV20-1 and TRBJ2-1; the D is unclear. The CDR3 length is 11 residues. CDR1 DFQATT and CDR2 SNEGSKA come from the germline V gene (reference sequence). Deletions cut 1 base from V and 8 bases from J, with 6 bases between. The CDR3: CSARGGYEQFF. The CDR3 region has the DNA TGCAGTGCTAGAGGTGGCTATGAGCAGTTCTTC.

The chain combines TRBV5-1 with TRBJ1-2; tentative D call: TRBD1 (6 bases). The CDR3 is made up of 15 amino acids. Deletions cut 3 bases from V and 4 bases from J, with 16 bases between. The germline CDR1 and CDR2 sequences are SGHRS and YFSETQ. The CDR3 reads CASSSGQQGFYGYTF. The CDR3 nucleotides are TGCGCCAGCAGCTCGGGTCAACAGGGATTCTATGGCTACACCTTC.

The J gene is TRBJ1-6, the V gene TRBV20-1; D ambiguous. V lost 5 bases to trimming and J lost 4 bases, with 3 bases between them. The CDR3 is 11 amino acids. Germline CDR1 reads DFQATT; CDR2 reads SNEGSKA (reference sequence). The CDR3 coding sequence is TGCAGTGCTTCGTATAATTCACCCCTCCACTTT. This encodes CSASYNSPLHF.

The J gene is TRBJ1-6, the V gene TRBV27, with a weak D call TRBD1 (6 bases). This CDR3 is built from 15 residues. V lost 4 bases and J 3 bases, leaving 10 bases between the germline ends. CDR1 MNHEY and CDR2 SMNVEV come from the germline V gene (reference sequence). CDR3 in amino acids: CASSYQGLYNSPLHF. The CDR3, as DNA: TGTGCCAGCAGTTACCAGGGGCTCTATAATTCACCCCTCCACTTT.

The rearrangement joins TRBV4-3 to TRBJ1-2; D not resolved. Germline CDR1 reads LGHNA; CDR2 reads YSLEER. V was shortened by 0 bases and J by 6 bases, with 8 bases between the two germline ends. The CDR3 has 13 amino acids. Here the CDR3 DNA reads TGCGCCAGCAGCCAAGAAAAAGGTGATGGCTACACCTTC. Protein: CASSQEKGDGYTF.

This chain links TRBV19 with TRBJ1-5, with 9 bases lining up with TRBD1. V lost 5 bases, J lost 6 bases, and 8 bases stayed unmatched. Germline lookup yields CDR1 LNHDA and CDR2 SQIVND (reference sequence). The CDR3 sequence is 15 residues long. CDR3 bases: TGTGCCAGTAGTCTCTCCGGGACAGGGATTCAGCCCCAGCATTTT. Encoded protein: CASSLSGTGIQPQHF.

This chain connects TRBV29-1 to TRBJ2-4, with D perhaps being TRBD1 or TRBD2 (6 bases each). CDR1 is SQVTM, CDR2 ANQGSEA, per germline. V was shortened by 7 bases and J by 0 bases, with 19 bases between the two germline ends. The CDR3 totals 16 residues. Written as DNA, the CDR3 is TGCAGCGCAATCCCAGGGGAGGTAGGAGCCAAAAACATTCAGTACTTC. This sequence encodes CSAIPGEVGAKNIQYF.

V and J are TRBV6-5 and TRBJ2-4; weak D call: TRBD2 (5 bases). Germline V gene data show CDR1 as MNHEY and CDR2 as SVGAGI. The ends were cut back, 6 bases at V and 3 bases at J, with 15 bases in the middle. CDR3 size: 15 residues. CDR3 protein: CASRSISGGKNIQYF. CDR3 sequence (DNA): TGTGCCAGCAGATCTATAAGCGGCGGCAAAAACATTCAGTACTTC.

The chain employs TRBV28 and TRBJ2-3; 9 bases are a match to TRBD1. This CDR3 is 14 amino acids long. Germline lookup yields CDR1 MDHEN and CDR2 SYDVKM. The J segment lost 1 base and the V segment lost 6 bases, leaving 2 bases of the junction unmatched. The DNA for the CDR3 is TGTGCCAGCAGCCGGGACAGGGGCACAGATACGCAGTATTTT. Translating gives CASSRDRGTDTQYF.

The rearrangement uses TRBV2 and TRBJ1-5; D not resolved. V dropped 6 bases and J dropped 0 bases, with 12 bases sitting between them. The CDR3 has 15 residues. Looked up from germline, CDR1 is SNHLY and CDR2 is FYNNEI. The CDR3 loop is CASRRQDYSNQPQHF. The CDR3 DNA is TGTGCCAGCAGAAGACAAGACTATAGCAATCAGCCCCAGCATTTT.

The genes are TRBV29-1 and TRBJ2-3; tentatively, D is TRBD2 (7 bases). The V gene lost 8 bases and the J gene lost 1 base, with 16 bases spanning the gap. The CDR3 contains 14 residues. Germline loops: CDR1 SQVTM, CDR2 ANQGSEA. The DNA for the CDR3 is TGCAGCATATCACAGGGAGGGGGCACAGATACGCAGTATTTT. It encodes CSISQGGGTDTQYF.

A few counts support this clone. The chain joins TRBV7-2 to TRBJ1-2; the match to TRBD1 covers 12 bases. J gave up 2 bases and V 3 bases, and 13 bases lay outside the gene matches. The CDR3 spans 19 residues. Germline CDR1 SGHTA, CDR2 FQGNSA. This CDR3 reads CASSLNPGTGGIANYGYTF. Here the CDR3 DNA reads TGTGCCAGCAGCTTGAACCCCGGGACAGGGGGCATTGCGAACTATGGCTACACCTTC.

The gene calls are TRBV18 and TRBJ2-1; 9 bases align to TRBD2. J gave up 7 bases and V 0 bases, and 7 bases lay outside the gene matches. The germline V gene has CDR1 KGHSH and CDR2 LQKENI. The length of the CDR3 is 16 residues. CDR3 bases: TGTGCCAGCTCACCACCAGGCGGGGGGGGCCCGAATGAGCAGTTCTTC. As protein: CASSPPGGGGPNEQFF.

The V gene is TRBV29-1, the J gene TRBJ2-5, with a weak D call TRBD2 (6 bases). The germline CDR1 and CDR2 sequences are SQVTM and ANQGSEA. The CDR3 runs to 13 residues. Trimming took 6 bases from V and 5 from J, leaving 16 bases between them. CDR3 sequence: CSVGLANWETQYF. The CDR3 coding sequence is TGCAGCGTCGGCCTAGCGAATTGGGAGACCCAGTACTTC.

This chain uses TRBV30 with TRBJ1-1; D gene unclear. V lost 0 bases and J lost 5, with 16 bases in between. Germline CDR1 and CDR2: GTSNPN and SVGIG (reference sequence). The CDR3 is made up of 15 amino acids. CDR3 amino acids: CAWSVPAVVGTEAFF. As DNA, the CDR3 is TGTGCCTGGAGTGTACCGGCAGTAGTGGGGACTGAAGCTTTCTTT.

A single count supports this clone. The chain is built from TRBV4-3 and TRBJ2-6; TRBD1 matches 7 bases. V gave up 4 bases and J gave up 4 bases; unmatched junction bases: 10. The CDR3 runs 17 residues. Germline V gives CDR1 LGHNA, CDR2 YSLEER. The CDR3 coding sequence is TGCGCCAGCAGCCCAGGGGGTGGGGTATTGGGGGCCAACGTCCTGACTTTC. Amino acids: CASSPGGGVLGANVLTF.

The gene calls are TRBV28 and TRBJ1-2, with 8 bases lining up with TRBD1. Germline V gene sequence: CDR1 MDHEN, CDR2 SYDVKM. The CDR3 loop spans 11 amino acids. CDR3 in DNA: TGTGGGACAGGGTCTAACTATGGCTACACCTTC. It yields the protein CGTGSNYGYTF.